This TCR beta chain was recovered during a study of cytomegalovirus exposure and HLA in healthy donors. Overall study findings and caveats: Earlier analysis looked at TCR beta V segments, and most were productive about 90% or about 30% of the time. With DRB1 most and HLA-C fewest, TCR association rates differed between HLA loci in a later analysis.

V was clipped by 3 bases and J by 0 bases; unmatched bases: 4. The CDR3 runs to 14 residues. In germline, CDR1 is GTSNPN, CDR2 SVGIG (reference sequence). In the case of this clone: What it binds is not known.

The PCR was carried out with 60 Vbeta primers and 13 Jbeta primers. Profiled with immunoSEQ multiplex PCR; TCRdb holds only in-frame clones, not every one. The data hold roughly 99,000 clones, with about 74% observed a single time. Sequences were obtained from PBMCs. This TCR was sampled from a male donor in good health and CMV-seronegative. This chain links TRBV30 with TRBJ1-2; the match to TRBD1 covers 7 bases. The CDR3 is CAWSRDSSNYGYTF. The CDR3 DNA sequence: TGTGCCTGGAGCCGGGACAGTTCTAACTATGGCTACACCTTC.